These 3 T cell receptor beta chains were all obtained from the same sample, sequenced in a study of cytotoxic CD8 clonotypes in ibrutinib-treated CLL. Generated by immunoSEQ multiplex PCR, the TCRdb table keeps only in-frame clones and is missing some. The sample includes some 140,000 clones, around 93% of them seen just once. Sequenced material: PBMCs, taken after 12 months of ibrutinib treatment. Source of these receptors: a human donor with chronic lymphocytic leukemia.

This chain's CDR3 is CASSVPGLRNQPQHF. CDR3 nucleotides: TGTGCCAGCAGCGTACCGGGACTTAGGAATCAGCCCCAGCATTTT. The rearrangement joins TRBV9 to TRBJ1-5; a possible D gene is TRBD1 (5 bases). This CDR3 region has 15 residues. Germline V gene sequence: CDR1 SGDLS, CDR2 YYNGEE. V lost 1 base, J lost 4 bases, and 12 bases lay in between.

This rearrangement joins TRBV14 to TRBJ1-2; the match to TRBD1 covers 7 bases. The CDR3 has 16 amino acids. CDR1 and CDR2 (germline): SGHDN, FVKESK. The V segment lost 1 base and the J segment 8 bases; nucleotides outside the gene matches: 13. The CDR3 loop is CASSQVQPGQNRGYTF. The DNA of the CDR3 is TGTGCCAGCAGCCAAGTCCAACCGGGACAGAATCGCGGCTACACCTTC. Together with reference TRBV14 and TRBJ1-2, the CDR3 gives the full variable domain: EAGVTQFPSHSVIEKGQTVTLRCDPISGHDNLYWYRRVMGKEIKFLLHFVKESKQDESGMPNNRFLAERTGGTYSTLKVQPAELEDSGVYFCASSQVQPGQNRGYTFGSGTRLTVV.

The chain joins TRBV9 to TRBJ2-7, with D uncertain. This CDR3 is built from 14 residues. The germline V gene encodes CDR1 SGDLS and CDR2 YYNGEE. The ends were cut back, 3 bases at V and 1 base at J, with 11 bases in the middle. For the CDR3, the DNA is TGTGCCAGCAGCGCCGAAACCTATTCCTACGAGCAGTACTTC. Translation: CASSAETYSYEQYF.